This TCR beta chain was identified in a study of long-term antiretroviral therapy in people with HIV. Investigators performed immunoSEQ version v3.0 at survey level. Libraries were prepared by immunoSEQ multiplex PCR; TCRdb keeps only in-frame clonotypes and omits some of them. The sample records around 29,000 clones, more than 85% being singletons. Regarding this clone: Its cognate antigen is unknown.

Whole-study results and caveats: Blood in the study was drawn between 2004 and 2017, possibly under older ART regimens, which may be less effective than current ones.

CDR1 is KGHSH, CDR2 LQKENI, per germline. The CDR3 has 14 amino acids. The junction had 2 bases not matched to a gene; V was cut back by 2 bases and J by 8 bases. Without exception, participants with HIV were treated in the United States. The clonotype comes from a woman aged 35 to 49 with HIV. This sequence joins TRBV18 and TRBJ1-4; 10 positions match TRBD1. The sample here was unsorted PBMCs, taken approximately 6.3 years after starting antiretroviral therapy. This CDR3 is CASSPGTGAEKLFF. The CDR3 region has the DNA TGTGCCAGCTCACCAGGGACAGGGGCGGAAAAACTGTTTTTT.